This T cell receptor beta chain was sequenced during a study of cytomegalovirus exposure and HLA in healthy donors. Study-wide points: Most TCR sequences showed up rarely, but some public TCRs showed up in many donors. The study recorded about 160 TCR beta chains that were cytomegalovirus-associated. According to a later analysis, TCR clusters from the first cohort tended to co-occur in the roughly 110 validation repertoires.

The donors were in the approximately 120-subject validation cohort, distinct from the roughly 700-subject first cohort. In regard to this clone: Its antigen is still unknown.

Assay used: immunoSEQ multiplex PCR; TCRdb lists only in-frame clones, some missing. Among 150,000 to 200,000 clones listed, approximately 96% were seen once. The CDR3 has 15 amino acids. Germline CDR1 SGDLS, CDR2 YYNGEE. Trimming cost V 3 bases and J 8 bases; bases outside gene matches: 7. V usage is TRBV9 and J usage is TRBJ1-6; the match to TRBD1 covers 8 bases. This receptor was obtained from a woman under 30 in good health and CMV-seronegative. The specimen sequenced was PBMCs. CDR3 sequence: CASSGQGAVDSPLHF. As DNA, the CDR3 is TGTGCCAGCAGCGGTCAGGGGGCAGTTGATTCACCCCTCCACTTT.